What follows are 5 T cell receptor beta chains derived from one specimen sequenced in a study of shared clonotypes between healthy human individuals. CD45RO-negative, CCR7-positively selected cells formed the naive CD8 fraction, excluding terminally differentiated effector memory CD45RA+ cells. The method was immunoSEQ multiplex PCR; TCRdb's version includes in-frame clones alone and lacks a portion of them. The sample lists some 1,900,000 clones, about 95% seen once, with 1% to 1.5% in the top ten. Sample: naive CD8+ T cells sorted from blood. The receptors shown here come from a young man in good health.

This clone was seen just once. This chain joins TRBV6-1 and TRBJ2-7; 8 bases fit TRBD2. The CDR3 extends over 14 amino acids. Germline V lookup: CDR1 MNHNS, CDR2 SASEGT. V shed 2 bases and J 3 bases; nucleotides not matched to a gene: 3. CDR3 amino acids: CASSESGSDYEQYF. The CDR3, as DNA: TGTGCCAGCAGTGAAAGCGGGAGCGACTACGAGCAGTACTTC.

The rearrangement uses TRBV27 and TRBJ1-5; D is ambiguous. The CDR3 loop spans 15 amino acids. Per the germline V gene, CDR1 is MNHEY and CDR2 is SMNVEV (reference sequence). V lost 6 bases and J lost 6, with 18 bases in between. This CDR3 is CASRRTPQTGQPQHF. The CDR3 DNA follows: TGTGCCAGCAGAAGGACCCCCCAAACGGGTCAGCCCCAGCATTTT.

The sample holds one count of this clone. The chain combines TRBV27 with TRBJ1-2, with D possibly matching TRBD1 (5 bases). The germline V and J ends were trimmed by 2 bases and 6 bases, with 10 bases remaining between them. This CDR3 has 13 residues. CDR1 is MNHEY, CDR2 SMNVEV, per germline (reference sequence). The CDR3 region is CASSLRAGNGYTF. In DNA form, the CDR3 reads TGTGCCAGCAGTTTAAGGGCAGGGAATGGCTACACCTTC.

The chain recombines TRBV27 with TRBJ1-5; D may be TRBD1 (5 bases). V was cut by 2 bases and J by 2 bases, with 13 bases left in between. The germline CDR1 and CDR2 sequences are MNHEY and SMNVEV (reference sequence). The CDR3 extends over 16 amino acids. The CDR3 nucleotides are TGTGCCAGCAGTTTACTCCCGGGCAGGGGCAATCAGCCCCAGCATTTT. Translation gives CASSLLPGRGNQPQHF.

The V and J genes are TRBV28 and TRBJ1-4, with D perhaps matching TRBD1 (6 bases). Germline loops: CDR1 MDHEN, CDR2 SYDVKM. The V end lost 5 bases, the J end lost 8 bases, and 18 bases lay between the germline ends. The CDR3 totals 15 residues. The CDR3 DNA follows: TGTGCCAGCAGTCCCACGGGGGGCAATCGCGAAAAACTGTTTTTT. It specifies CASSPTGGNREKLFF.